The 27 T cell receptor beta chains reported below all come from one sample, sequenced in a study of blood T cell repertoires in COVID-19. Clones were read by immunoSEQ multiplex PCR, and TCRdb kept only the in-frame ones, dropping some. Here the sample spans tens of thousands of clones, 80% to 90% being singletons. What was sequenced was peripheral blood. The source is a man between 70 and 80 years old with active or convalescent COVID-19.

This chain connects TRBV7-9 to TRBJ2-1; the D gene is possibly TRBD2 (5 bases). CDR3 length: 14 amino acids. CDR1 is SEHNR, CDR2 FQNEAQ, per germline (reference sequence). V lost 5 bases to trimming and J lost 9 bases, with 17 bases between them. The CDR3 DNA sequence: TGTGCCAGCAGCCCTCCGAGCATCGGAGGTGAGCAGTTCTTC. It specifies CASSPPSIGGEQFF.

The chain has TRBV27 and TRBJ1-6, with 8 bases matching TRBD1. This CDR3 contains 18 residues. The ends lost 2 bases at V and 4 bases at J; junction bases unmatched: 10. Germline CDR1 and CDR2: MNHEY and SMNVEV (reference sequence). The CDR3 region is CASSLRRQGTGYNSPLHF. CDR3 in DNA: TGTGCCAGCAGTTTAAGGAGACAGGGGACGGGTTATAATTCACCCCTCCACTTT.

The chain recombines TRBV18 with TRBJ1-6; 7 bases are a match to TRBD1. V gave up 5 bases and J gave up 4 bases; unmatched junction bases: 2. The germline CDR1 and CDR2 sequences are KGHSH and LQKENI. CDR3 length: 14 residues. This chain's CDR3 is CASSTGQYNSPLHF. Written as DNA, the CDR3 is TGTGCCAGCTCAACGGGACAGTATAATTCACCCCTCCACTTT.

The rearrangement links TRBV11-2 to TRBJ2-7; D might be TRBD1 (5 bases). In germline, CDR1 is SGHAT, CDR2 FQNNGV. The CDR3 has 14 amino acids. The V gene lost 2 bases and the J gene lost 6 bases, with 14 bases spanning the gap. This chain's CDR3 is CASSLLSGWAEQYF. CDR3 DNA: TGTGCCAGCAGCTTATTGTCAGGGTGGGCCGAGCAGTACTTC. The entire variable domain, with the rest obtained from reference TRBV11-2 and TRBJ2-7, is as follows: EAGVAQSPRYKIIEKRQSVAFWCNPISGHATLYWYQQILGQGPKLLIQFQNNGVVDDSQLPKDRFSAERLKGVDSTLKIQPAKLEDSAVYLCASSLLSGWAEQYFGPGTRLTVT.

This rearrangement joins TRBV9 to TRBJ2-6; no clear D gene. V shed 4 bases and J shed 2 bases, with 13 bases lying between them. Looked up from germline, CDR1 is SGDLS and CDR2 is YYNGEE. The CDR3 contains 16 residues. The chain's CDR3 is CASSTQATPGANVLTF. The CDR3, as DNA: TGTGCCAGCAGCACTCAGGCAACCCCTGGGGCCAACGTCCTGACTTTC.

The V gene is TRBV30, the J gene TRBJ2-1; 8 bases agree with TRBD1. CDR1 and CDR2 (germline): GTSNPN, SVGIG (reference sequence). This CDR3 has 13 residues. CDR3 loop: CALVTGAYREQFF. CDR3 in DNA: TGTGCATTAGTGACAGGGGCTTACCGTGAGCAGTTCTTC.

The sample holds a few counts of this clone. J is TRBJ1-1 and V is TRBV19; D might be TRBD1 (6 bases). Germline lookup yields CDR1 LNHDA and CDR2 SQIVND (reference sequence). V lost 5 bases and J 0 bases, leaving 10 bases between the germline ends. The CDR3 loop spans 14 amino acids. In nucleotides, the CDR3 is TGTGCCAGTAGTGCTTACAGGGTGAACACTGAAGCTTTCTTT. Translating it yields CASSAYRVNTEAFF.

The genes are TRBV28 and TRBJ1-5, with TRBD1 matching over 7 bases. The V gene end was trimmed by 9 bases and the J gene end by 11 bases; junction bases not matched to a gene: 25. The CDR3 sequence is 17 residues long. Germline values: CDR1 MDHEN, CDR2 SYDVKM. Here the CDR3 reads CASVPSHATGDLGSQHF. The CDR3 region has the DNA TGTGCCAGTGTCCCAAGCCACGCTACAGGGGACCTGGGGTCCCAGCATTTT.

This clone came up once. The CDR3 sequence is CASSVGSGGNTDTQYF. CDR3 DNA: TGTGCCAGCAGCGTTGGGAGCGGGGGTAACACAGATACGCAGTATTTT. The chain recombines TRBV9 with TRBJ2-3; 8 bases line up with TRBD2. J lost 2 bases, V lost 2 bases, and 7 bases had no gene match. CDR1 and CDR2 (germline): SGDLS, YYNGEE. The CDR3 runs to 16 residues.

The chain recombines TRBV7-8 with TRBJ1-1; no firm D call. The germline gives CDR1 SGHVS, CDR2 FQNEAQ. V was pared by 0 bases and J by 4 bases, with 9 bases between. There are 14 residues in the CDR3. CDR3 in DNA: TGTGCCAGCAGCTTAGCTAGAGCGAGCACTGAAGCTTTCTTT. Translating it yields CASSLARASTEAFF.

J is TRBJ2-7 and V is TRBV19, with TRBD1 as a possible D gene (5 bases). The ends were cut back, 5 bases at V and 0 bases at J, with 8 bases in the middle. The CDR3 is 13 amino acids. CDR1 LNHDA and CDR2 SQIVND come from the germline V gene (reference sequence). This CDR3 reads CASSATVSYEQYF. Here the CDR3 DNA reads TGTGCCAGTAGTGCGACAGTCTCCTACGAGCAGTACTTC.

The chain couples TRBV4-1 to TRBJ2-1; 8 bases are shared with TRBD2. The CDR3 loop spans 17 amino acids. Germline loops: CDR1 MGHRA, CDR2 YSYEKL. After removal of 0 bases from V and 2 bases from J, the junction contained 6 bases not matched to a gene. DNA of the CDR3: TGCGCCAGCAGCCAAGACGTTGTCGGGAGGGCCTACAATGAGCAGTTCTTC. It encodes CASSQDVVGRAYNEQFF.

The chain uses TRBV28 and TRBJ1-6; D not resolved. CDR3 length: 12 residues. The germline CDR1 and CDR2 sequences are MDHEN and SYDVKM. Trimming shortened V by 4 bases and J by 15 bases, and 13 bases separated the two germline ends. In nucleotides, the CDR3 is TGTGCCAGCAGTTCCGCCTCCAGGATCCTCCACTTT. Translated, it gives CASSSASRILHF.

This chain links TRBV2 with TRBJ2-7, with D maybe TRBD1 (6 bases). CDR1 and CDR2 (germline): SNHLY, FYNNEI. This CDR3 has 12 residues. Deletions cut 6 bases from V and 3 bases from J, with 9 bases between. The CDR3 DNA reads as TGTGCCAGCAGGAGGGACATCTACGAGCAGTACTTC. Protein sequence: CASRRDIYEQYF.

The J gene is TRBJ2-5, the V gene TRBV18; weak D call: TRBD1 (6 bases). V lost 2 bases, J lost 1 base, and 11 bases lay in between. Germline lookup yields CDR1 KGHSH and CDR2 LQKENI. There are 15 residues in the CDR3. DNA for the CDR3: TGTGCCAGCTCACCAGTGGGACAAATCCAAGAGACCCAGTACTTC. Amino acids: CASSPVGQIQETQYF.

This clone was detected a few times. This same CDR3 is encoded by further DNA sequences in the sample. This rearrangement joins TRBV2 to TRBJ1-5, with D hard to call. The V end was cut by 4 bases, the J end by 2 bases, with 9 bases between. CDR1 and CDR2 from the germline V gene are SNHLY and FYNNEI. The CDR3 has 14 residues. The CDR3 protein is CASSVGQGNQPQHF. For the CDR3, the DNA is TGTGCCAGCAGTGTTGGGCAGGGCAATCAGCCCCAGCATTTT.

The genes are TRBV29-1 and TRBJ2-1; 7 bases are a match to TRBD2. Germline assignment: CDR1 SQVTM and CDR2 ANQGSEA. Trimming took 7 bases from V and 6 from J; bases not matched to a gene: 9. This CDR3 region has 13 residues. The CDR3 region is CSAPRTSINEQFF. CDR3 sequence (DNA): TGCAGCGCCCCCCGGACTAGTATCAATGAGCAGTTCTTC.

The V and J genes are TRBV7-2 and TRBJ2-3; 8 nucleotides agree with TRBD2. The CDR3 loop spans 16 amino acids. The germline V gene encodes CDR1 SGHTA and CDR2 FQGNSA. J lost 1 base, V lost 3 bases, and 6 bases had no gene match. This CDR3 reads CASSLNPGLGTDTQYF. The CDR3 region has the DNA TGTGCCAGCAGCTTGAACCCGGGACTAGGCACAGATACGCAGTATTTT.

The V call is TRBV11-3, the J call TRBJ2-1; 9 nucleotides match TRBD2. The length of the CDR3 is 12 residues. Trimming removed 2 bases from V and 11 bases from J; junction bases left unmatched: 1. Germline V gene data show CDR1 as SGHNT and CDR2 as YENEEA. This chain's CDR3 is CASSLPSGKQFF. The CDR3 DNA is TGTGCCAGCAGCTTACCTAGCGGGAAGCAGTTCTTC.

This clone has only one observation. J is TRBJ1-2 and V is TRBV6-6, with D possibly matching TRBD1 (6 bases). Trimming removed 5 bases from V and 5 bases from J, with 33 bases in between. CDR1 is MNHNY, CDR2 SVGAGI, per germline (reference sequence). This CDR3 spans 20 amino acids. The DNA of the CDR3 is TGTGCCAGCAGTCCTACAGGGATCAGGGACCGAGCCTATCGGGGATATGGCTACACCTTC. Translating it yields CASSPTGIRDRAYRGYGYTF.

Written as DNA, the CDR3 is TGTGCCAGTAGTCTCCGATCGGACACTGAAGCTTTCTTT. Encoded protein: CASSLRSDTEAFF. This chain connects TRBV19 to TRBJ1-1, with no clear D. The CDR3 contains 13 residues. V was trimmed by 5 bases and J by 3 bases, leaving 10 bases between them. The V gene's germline CDR1 is LNHDA and CDR2 SQIVND (reference sequence).

The chain recombines TRBV7-3 with TRBJ2-1, with TRBD2 matching over 11 bases. The CDR3 runs 17 residues. CDR1 and CDR2 (germline): SGHTA, FQGTGA. The ends lost 5 bases at V and 9 bases at J; junction bases unmatched: 15. The CDR3 region is CASSPTPTSGRRGEQFF. CDR3 nucleotide sequence: TGTGCCAGCAGCCCAACCCCAACTAGCGGGAGAAGGGGTGAGCAGTTCTTC.

The chain joins TRBV19 to TRBJ2-7; 7 bases are shared with TRBD1. Looked up from germline, CDR1 is LNHDA and CDR2 is SQIVND (reference sequence). After removal of 6 bases from V and 6 bases from J, the junction contained 11 bases not matched to a gene. The CDR3 sequence is 14 residues long. The CDR3 sequence: CASRTGVPSGEQYF. The CDR3 DNA sequence: TGTGCCAGTAGAACAGGGGTCCCTTCCGGCGAGCAGTACTTC.

The chain combines TRBV7-2 with TRBJ2-1, with D possibly matching TRBD2 (6 bases). V lost 2 bases and J 9 bases, leaving 17 bases between the germline ends. Germline CDR1 SGHTA, CDR2 FQGNSA. The CDR3 is 15 residues long. The CDR3 nucleotides are TGTGCCAGCAGCTTACTTTTCGCGGGAATCGGTGAGCAGTTCTTC. It codes for CASSLLFAGIGEQFF.

This clone has a single count. This chain links TRBV11-2 with TRBJ2-5, with 7 bases aligning to TRBD1. Germline lookup yields CDR1 SGHAT and CDR2 FQNNGV. The V and J ends lost 1 base and 5 bases, in that order; junction bases with no gene match: 7. This CDR3 is built from 15 residues. Written as DNA, the CDR3 is TGTGCCAGCAGCTTAGGGCCGACAGGGCGGGAGACCCAGTACTTC. Residues: CASSLGPTGRETQYF.

This clone has just one count. In the same sample, other DNA sequences code for this CDR3. This sequence joins TRBV3-1 (or the pseudogene TRBV3-2) and TRBJ2-1; 10 bases fit TRBD2. Germline trimming cut 0 bases from V and 6 bases from J; bases unmatched to any gene: 14. This CDR3 is built from 19 residues. CDR1 is LGHDT and CDR2 is YNNKEL in the germline V gene (reference sequence). The CDR3 is CASSQDSRSSGRGGNEQFF. DNA of the CDR3: TGTGCCAGCAGCCAAGATAGCCGGTCTAGCGGGAGAGGGGGCAATGAGCAGTTCTTC.

The chain links TRBV19 to TRBJ1-2; 7 bases match TRBD1. The CDR3 has 13 amino acids. With V trimmed by 7 bases and J by 5 bases, 7 bases remained unmatched. Germline lookup yields CDR1 LNHDA and CDR2 SQIVND (reference sequence). The CDR3 protein is CASNSGQRYGYTF. CDR3 bases: TGTGCCAGTAACTCGGGACAGCGTTATGGCTACACCTTC.